This is a list of T cell receptor beta chains from one sample in a study of blood T cell repertoires in COVID-19. Assay used: immunoSEQ multiplex PCR; TCRdb lists only in-frame clones, some missing. The sample lists 55,000 or so clones; approximately 91% were seen once. Sequencing used peripheral blood. These receptor sequences come from a man in his sixties with active COVID-19. Both conserved end residues are part of each CDR3. The order of the fields is V gene, D gene, J gene, clone size, CDR3 DNA, CDR3 protein. A D gene is named only where the DNA matches it firmly. Clone size is stated in some rows and not others, as once, few, many or a class when expanded.

v_call: TRBV7-6
d_call: TRBD2
j_call: TRBJ2-1
clone_size: NA
cdr3_nt: TGTGCCAGCAGTAGACAAGCGGGAGGGATTTACAATGAGCAGTTCTTC
cdr3_aa: CASSRQAGGIYNEQFF

v_call: TRBV9
d_call: TRBD2
j_call: TRBJ2-2
clone_size: NA
cdr3_nt: TGTGCCAGCAGCGCGACTAGCGGGGACACCGGGGAGCTGTTTTTT
cdr3_aa: CASSATSGDTGELFF

v_call: TRBV2
d_call: TRBD2
j_call: TRBJ2-7
clone_size: NA
cdr3_nt: TGTGCCAGCAGAGAGATAGCGGGAGGTGACGAGCAGTACTTC
cdr3_aa: CASREIAGGDEQYF

v_call: TRBV7-7
d_call: TRBD2
j_call: TRBJ2-5
clone_size: NA
cdr3_nt: TGTGCTAGCAGCCAGACTAGCGGGAGACAAGAGACCCAGTACTTC
cdr3_aa: CASSQTSGRQETQYF

v_call: TRBV7-9
d_call: TRBD2
j_call: TRBJ2-1
clone_size: NA
cdr3_nt: TGTGCCAGCAGCCCCAGTTCTAGCGGGAGGGCCTCTGAGCAGTTCTTC
cdr3_aa: CASSPSSSGRASEQFF

v_call: TRBV12-3/TRBV12-4
d_call: NA
j_call: TRBJ1-1
clone_size: NA
cdr3_nt: TGTGCCAGCACCACAGGGATGAACACTGAAGCTTTCTTT
cdr3_aa: CASTTGMNTEAFF

v_call: TRBV19
d_call: NA
j_call: TRBJ2-1
clone_size: NA
cdr3_nt: TGTGCCAGTAGTATAGGTACTTTCCGGGAGAGACTAGTTAACAATGAGCAGTTCTTC
cdr3_aa: CASSIGTFRERLVNNEQFF

v_call: TRBV5-1
d_call: TRBD2
j_call: TRBJ2-1
clone_size: once
cdr3_nt: TGCGCCAGCAGCTCCCGGGGGGAGCACAATGAGCAGTTCTTC
cdr3_aa: CASSSRGEHNEQFF

v_call: TRBV3-1/TRBV3-2
d_call: TRBD2
j_call: TRBJ2-5
clone_size: NA
cdr3_nt: TGTGCCAGCAGCCAACCACGGGGGACTAGCGTTTTCCAAGAGACCCAGTACTTC
cdr3_aa: CASSQPRGTSVFQETQYF

v_call: TRBV20-1
d_call: TRBD2
j_call: TRBJ2-7
clone_size: NA
cdr3_nt: TGCAGTGCTAGTTACCCTAGCGGGAGTTACGAGCAGTACTTC
cdr3_aa: CSASYPSGSYEQYF

v_call: TRBV28
d_call: NA
j_call: TRBJ1-5
clone_size: NA
cdr3_nt: TGTGCCAGCAGTTTAAGTCCAGGGTTAGATCAGCCCCAGCATTTT
cdr3_aa: CASSLSPGLDQPQHF

v_call: TRBV27
d_call: NA
j_call: TRBJ2-1
clone_size: NA
cdr3_nt: TGTGCCAGCAGCAAACCCGTCAGCAATGAGCAGTTCTTC
cdr3_aa: CASSKPVSNEQFF

v_call: TRBV7-9
d_call: TRBD1
j_call: TRBJ2-7
clone_size: NA
cdr3_nt: TGTGCCAGCAGCTTTCTAGTTGGACAGGGGGGCAACGAGCAGTACTTC
cdr3_aa: CASSFLVGQGGNEQYF

v_call: TRBV27
d_call: NA
j_call: TRBJ2-1
clone_size: NA
cdr3_nt: TGTGCCAGCAGCGGGTGGGACTCCAGCTTGGATGAGCAGTTCTTC
cdr3_aa: CASSGWDSSLDEQFF

v_call: TRBV11-3
d_call: TRBD2
j_call: TRBJ2-1
clone_size: once
cdr3_nt: TGTGCCAGCAGCTCGGGACTAGTCCATGAGCAGTTCTTC
cdr3_aa: CASSSGLVHEQFF

v_call: TRBV20-1
d_call: TRBD2
j_call: TRBJ2-1
clone_size: NA
cdr3_nt: TGCAGTGCTCCGGGAGGCGAGCAGTTCTTC
cdr3_aa: CSAPGGEQFF

v_call: TRBV30
d_call: NA
j_call: TRBJ2-1
clone_size: NA
cdr3_nt: TGTGCCTGGAGGGTATCCGACAGGCGGGTGGGGAATGAGCAGTTCTTC
cdr3_aa: CAWRVSDRRVGNEQFF

v_call: TRBV19
d_call: NA
j_call: TRBJ2-7
clone_size: NA
cdr3_nt: TGTGCCAGTAGTATTAATTTCGGGACAAGCTACGAGCAGTACTTC
cdr3_aa: CASSINFGTSYEQYF

v_call: TRBV11-3
d_call: NA
j_call: TRBJ2-5
clone_size: NA
cdr3_nt: TGTGCCAGCAGCTCGGGATACCAAGAGACCCAGTACTTC
cdr3_aa: CASSSGYQETQYF

v_call: TRBV11-2
d_call: TRBD2
j_call: TRBJ2-3
clone_size: NA
cdr3_nt: TGTGCCAGTTCAGGGAGGGTTCTGGATACGCAGTATTTT
cdr3_aa: CASSGRVLDTQYF

v_call: TRBV30
d_call: NA
j_call: TRBJ1-2
clone_size: NA
cdr3_nt: TGTGCCTGGGCCCCCTTAGAGGGCCATAACTATGGCTACACCTTC
cdr3_aa: CAWAPLEGHNYGYTF

v_call: TRBV2
d_call: NA
j_call: TRBJ2-7
clone_size: few
cdr3_nt: TGTGCCAGCAGTTCGGGGACATCCTACGAGCAGTACTTC
cdr3_aa: CASSSGTSYEQYF

v_call: TRBV29-1
d_call: TRBD2
j_call: TRBJ2-7
clone_size: NA
cdr3_nt: TGCAGCGTTGAGGGGTATGAGCGGGAGAACTCCTACGAGCAGTACTTC
cdr3_aa: CSVEGYERENSYEQYF

v_call: TRBV4-2
d_call: TRBD2
j_call: TRBJ2-1
clone_size: NA
cdr3_nt: TGTGCCAGCAGCACAAGCGGGGTCTACAATGAGCAGTTCTTC
cdr3_aa: CASSTSGVYNEQFF

v_call: TRBV6-6
d_call: NA
j_call: TRBJ1-5
clone_size: NA
cdr3_nt: TGTGCCAGCAGTGGACCTCAGGGCGGAGCCAATCAGCCCCAGCATTTT
cdr3_aa: CASSGPQGGANQPQHF

v_call: TRBV7-9
d_call: TRBD2
j_call: TRBJ2-7
clone_size: NA
cdr3_nt: TGTGCCAGCAGCTTAGCGGGACTAGCGGGATCGCAGTACTTC
cdr3_aa: CASSLAGLAGSQYF

v_call: TRBV19
d_call: NA
j_call: TRBJ2-7
clone_size: NA
cdr3_nt: TGTGCCAGTAGGGAGGGACAGCTTAATACCTACGAGCAGTACTTC
cdr3_aa: CASREGQLNTYEQYF

v_call: TRBV3-1/TRBV3-2
d_call: TRBD2
j_call: TRBJ2-1
clone_size: NA
cdr3_nt: TGTGCCAGCAGCCAAGTATCTAGCGGGAGGGCCCAAAGGTACAATGAGCAGTTCTTC
cdr3_aa: CASSQVSSGRAQRYNEQFF

v_call: TRBV19
d_call: NA
j_call: TRBJ1-2
clone_size: NA
cdr3_nt: TGTGCCAGTAGCAGCGGCCGTTTAACGGGGGATAGAGGCTACACCTTC
cdr3_aa: CASSSGRLTGDRGYTF